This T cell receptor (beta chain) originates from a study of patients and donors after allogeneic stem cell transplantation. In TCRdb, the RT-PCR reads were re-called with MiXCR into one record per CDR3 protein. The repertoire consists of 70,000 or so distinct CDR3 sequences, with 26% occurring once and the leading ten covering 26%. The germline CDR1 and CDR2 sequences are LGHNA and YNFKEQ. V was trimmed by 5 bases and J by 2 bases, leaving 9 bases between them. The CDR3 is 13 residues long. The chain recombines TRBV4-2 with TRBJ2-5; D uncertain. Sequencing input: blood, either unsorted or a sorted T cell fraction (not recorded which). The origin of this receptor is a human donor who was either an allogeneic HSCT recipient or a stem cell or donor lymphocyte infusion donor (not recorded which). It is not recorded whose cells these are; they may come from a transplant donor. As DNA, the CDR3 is TGTGCCAGCAGCTGGTTAGGGCAAGAGACCCAGTACTTC. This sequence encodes CASSWLGQETQYF.